This entry lists 10 T cell receptor beta chains sequenced from one sample in a study of early T cells in non-severe SARS-CoV-2 infection. TCRdb re-called the 5' RACE reads with MiXCR, one entry per CDR3 protein. The sample lists about 69,000 distinct CDR3 sequences, roughly a tenth seen once, with 5.9% in the top ten. The specimen sequenced was whole blood. The receptors derive from an adult who was a healthcare worker with PCR-confirmed SARS-CoV-2 infection or an uninfected control (not recorded which).

The V call is TRBV3-1, the J call TRBJ1-5; D is unclear. The V gene's germline CDR1 is LGHDT and CDR2 YNNKEL (reference sequence). V gave up 1 base and J gave up 9 bases, with 13 bases separating them. CDR3 length: 14 residues. In nucleotides, the CDR3 is TGTGCCAGCAGCCAAGTCGGCCTGCCAGGGCCCCAGCATTTT. This translates into CASSQVGLPGPQHF.

This clonotype was counted ten times or more. CDR3 in amino acids: CASSLSVAGIPYNEQFF. The CDR3 DNA sequence: TGTGCCAGCAGTTTATCGGTAGCGGGAATCCCCTACAATGAGCAGTTCTTC. V is TRBV27 and J is TRBJ2-1; 8 positions agree with TRBD2. Trimming at V came to 0 bases and at J to 2 bases, leaving 6 bases not matched to a gene. The CDR3 has 17 amino acids. Germline loops: CDR1 MNHEY, CDR2 SMNVEV (reference sequence).

V and J are TRBV6-5 and TRBJ2-1, with D maybe TRBD2 (5 bases). The germline V gene encodes CDR1 MNHEY and CDR2 SVGAGI. The CDR3 runs 14 residues. V was trimmed by 2 bases and J by 0 bases, leaving 5 bases between them. The CDR3: CASSYGGSYNEQFF. The CDR3 nucleotides are TGTGCCAGCAGTTACGGAGGCTCCTACAATGAGCAGTTCTTC.

This clonotype was picked up a small number of times. The rearrangement uses TRBV5-1 and TRBJ1-4; 7 positions agree with TRBD1. After removal of 3 bases from V and 6 bases from J, the junction contained 11 bases not matched to a gene. The CDR3 has 16 amino acids. Per germline, CDR1 SGHRS and CDR2 YFSETQ. For the CDR3, the DNA is TGCGCCAGCAGCTCAGGGACAGTCGGCGGTCATGAAAAACTGTTTTTT. This gives the protein CASSSGTVGGHEKLFF.

This clonotype appeared many times. V and J are TRBV18 and TRBJ2-7; 12 bases fit TRBD2. V lost 6 bases, J lost 6 bases, and 3 bases stayed unmatched. Germline V CDR1 and CDR2: KGHSH, LQKENI. This CDR3 contains 13 residues. DNA for the CDR3: TGTGCCAGCTCCGGACTAGCGGGATCCGAGCAGTACTTC. Protein sequence: CASSGLAGSEQYF.

V is TRBV5-1 and J is TRBJ2-1, with D possibly matching TRBD2 (5 bases). The CDR3 is made up of 17 amino acids. Trimming removed 3 bases from V and 0 bases from J, with 16 bases in between. From germline, CDR1 is SGHRS and CDR2 YFSETQ. The DNA for the CDR3 is TGCGCCAGCAGCTCAACGGGATCAACTAGCTCCTACAATGAGCAGTTCTTC. Its translation is CASSSTGSTSSYNEQFF.

J is TRBJ2-5 and V is TRBV20-1, with no clear D. Germline V lookup: CDR1 DFQATT, CDR2 SNEGSKA (reference sequence). This CDR3 spans 12 amino acids. The germline V and J ends were trimmed by 1 base and 4 bases, with 7 bases remaining between them. The CDR3 loop reads CSARVKGETQYF. For the CDR3, the DNA is TGCAGTGCTAGAGTTAAGGGAGAGACCCAGTACTTC.

This clonotype was counted between two and nine times. V usage is TRBV6-2 or TRBV6-3 and J usage is TRBJ2-1; a weak D match, TRBD2 (6 bases). The CDR3 length is 19 residues. V was cut by 2 bases and J by 3 bases, with 23 bases left in between. The germline V gene has CDR1 MNHEY and CDR2 SVGEGT. The CDR3: CASSYIVGSRDLHYNEQFF. The CDR3, as DNA: TGTGCCAGCAGTTACATAGTTGGGTCGAGGGACTTGCACTACAATGAGCAGTTCTTC.

This clonotype was observed a few times. The J gene is TRBJ2-1, the V gene TRBV6-4; TRBD2 agrees at 10 bases. After removal of 3 bases from V and 7 bases from J, the junction contained 9 bases not matched to a gene. This CDR3 comprises 16 residues. Germline loops: CDR1 MRHNA, CDR2 SNTAGT. DNA for the CDR3: TGTGCCAGCAGTGAGGCTAGCGGGAGTGTTGGTAATGAGCAGTTCTTC. This codes for CASSEASGSVGNEQFF.

Points on this clonotype: A much larger clone lies one base from this, so it may be a read error. V usage is TRBV5-1 and J usage is TRBJ1-6; 9 bases map to TRBD1. With V trimmed by 3 bases and J by 9 bases, 7 bases remained unmatched. Per germline, CDR1 SGHRS and CDR2 YFSETQ. The CDR3 runs 15 residues. The CDR3 sequence: CASSSDRGTSSPLHF. CDR3 nucleotides: TGCGCCAGCAGCTCCGACAGGGGGACAAGTTCACCCCTCCACTTT.